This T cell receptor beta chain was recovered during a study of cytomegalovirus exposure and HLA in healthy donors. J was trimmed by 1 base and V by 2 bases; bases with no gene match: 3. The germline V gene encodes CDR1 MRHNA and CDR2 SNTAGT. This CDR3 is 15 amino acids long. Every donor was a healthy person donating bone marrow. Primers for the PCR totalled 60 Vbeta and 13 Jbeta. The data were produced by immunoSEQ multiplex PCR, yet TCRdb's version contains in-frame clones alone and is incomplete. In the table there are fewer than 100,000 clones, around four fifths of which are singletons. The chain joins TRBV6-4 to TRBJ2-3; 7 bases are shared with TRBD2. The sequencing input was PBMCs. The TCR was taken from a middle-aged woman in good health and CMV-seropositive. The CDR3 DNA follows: TGTGCCAGCAGTGACGGCGGGAGTGGCACAGATACGCAGTATTTT. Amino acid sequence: CASSDGGSGTDTQYF.